This TCR beta chain was documented in a study of immune evolution from preneoplasia to lung adenocarcinoma. Sequenced by immunoSEQ multiplex PCR; TCRdb stores in-frame clones only, minus some. Of roughly 4,400 clones listed, roughly 80% were seen once; the top ten hold around a tenth. Germline assignment: CDR1 MNHEY and CDR2 SMNVEV (reference sequence). The CDR3 length is 13 residues. V lost 4 bases to trimming and J lost 9 bases, with 13 bases between them. This TCR derives from a person aged 60 to 80 with lung adenocarcinoma. Sequenced input: FFPE minimally invasive lung adenocarcinoma tissue. The chain recombines TRBV27 with TRBJ2-1, with D possibly matching TRBD2 (6 bases). CDR3 bases: TGTGCCAGCAGTTGGGACTCAGCGGGTGAGCAGTTCTTC. Encoded protein: CASSWDSAGEQFF.